These 27 T cell receptor beta chains were sequenced from one sample in a study of shared T cell receptors in the human thymus. Produced via immunoSEQ multiplex PCR; TCRdb's table is partial and in-frame only. In the table there are 640,000 or so clones, about 90% of which are singletons. This sample was shared with a second study, whose subject was human thymus T cells.

The sample comprised thymocytes. The receptors come from a boy in the first two years of life with a congenital heart defect.

V usage is TRBV27 and J usage is TRBJ2-3; TRBD2 matches at 11 bases. The CDR3 length is 15 residues. V lost 4 bases to trimming and J lost 0 bases; unmatched junction nucleotides: 0. The germline V gene encodes CDR1 MNHEY and CDR2 SMNVEV (reference sequence). CDR3 DNA: TGTGCCAGCAGTTGGACTAGCGGGAGCACAGATACGCAGTATTTT. Translation: CASSWTSGSTDTQYF.

The V and J genes are TRBV15 and TRBJ2-7, with TRBD2 matching 14 bases. Germline values: CDR1 LNHNV, CDR2 YYDKDF (reference sequence). There are 15 residues in the CDR3. The V segment lost 4 bases and the J segment 4 bases; nucleotides outside the gene matches: 3. CDR3: CATSTGLAGGYEQYF. Here the CDR3 DNA reads TGTGCCACCAGCACCGGACTAGCGGGAGGTTACGAGCAGTACTTC.

As to this clone: A junction boundary mismatches the germline segment, possibly from a read error. The chain recombines TRBV4-3 with TRBJ2-1; a weak D match, TRBD2 (5 bases). The CDR3 sequence is 12 residues long. CDR1 and CDR2 (germline): LGHNA, YSLEER. The CDR3 sequence: CASSQNPGKILF. In DNA, the CDR3 is TGCGCCAGCAGCCAGAACCCGGGAAAAATCCTCTTC.

The J gene is TRBJ1-1, the V gene TRBV28; TRBD1 agrees at 9 bases. Per the germline V gene, CDR1 is MDHEN and CDR2 is SYDVKM. The CDR3 loop spans 15 amino acids. V was pared by 6 bases and J by 3 bases, with 8 bases of the junction left unmatched. The CDR3 nucleotides read TGTGCCAGCAGATCTCAGGACAGGGGACACACTGAAGCTTTCTTT. Translation: CASRSQDRGHTEAFF. Full variable domain (missing parts from reference TRBV28 and TRBJ1-1): DVKVTQSSRYLVKRTGEKVFLECVQDMDHENMFWYRQDPGLGLRLIYFSYDVKMKEKGDIPEGYSVSREKKERFSLILESASTNQTSMYLCASRSQDRGHTEAFFGQGTRLTVV.

J is TRBJ2-7 and V is TRBV7-2; D perhaps matches TRBD1 (5 bases). The CDR3 is made up of 14 amino acids. Trimming pared 1 base from V and 3 bases from J, leaving 10 bases between. Germline V gene data show CDR1 as SGHTA and CDR2 as FQGNSA. CDR3 protein: CASSLEGYSYEQYF. CDR3 coding DNA: TGTGCCAGCAGCTTAGAGGGGTATAGCTACGAGCAGTACTTC.

V gene TRBV6-1 combines with J gene TRBJ2-3, with D possibly TRBD1 on 6 matching bases. The CDR3 has 16 amino acids. Germline lookup yields CDR1 MNHNS and CDR2 SASEGT. Trimming left V 4 bases short and J 3 bases short, with 17 bases between. As DNA, the CDR3 is TGTGCCAGCAGTGCTGGGACATCCTCGCTGACAGATACGCAGTATTTT. Residues: CASSAGTSSLTDTQYF.

This clone turned up a few times. This rearrangement joins TRBV27 to TRBJ2-1; 10 nucleotides match TRBD2. Trimming at V came to 3 bases and at J to 4 bases, leaving 6 bases not matched to a gene. The CDR3 is 16 residues long. Germline V lookup: CDR1 MNHEY, CDR2 SMNVEV (reference sequence). The CDR3 region has the DNA TGTGCCAGCAGTTTTCAGACTAGCGGGCCTTACAATGAGCAGTTCTTC. Amino acid sequence: CASSFQTSGPYNEQFF.

The genes are TRBV6-6 and TRBJ2-3; the match to TRBD2 covers 11 bases. The V segment lost 9 bases and the J segment 3 bases; nucleotides outside the gene matches: 8. The CDR3 sequence is 15 residues long. Germline lookup yields CDR1 MNHNY and CDR2 SVGAGI (reference sequence). The DNA for the CDR3 is TGTGCCAGACCACTAGCGGGAGTTGAGACAGATACGCAGTATTTT. It encodes CARPLAGVETDTQYF.

The J gene is TRBJ2-7, the V gene TRBV2, with a possible D match to TRBD1 (6 bases). CDR3 length: 13 amino acids. Germline V gives CDR1 SNHLY, CDR2 FYNNEI. V gave up 6 bases and J gave up 4 bases, with 13 bases separating them. The CDR3 here is CASSLRGGYEQYF. CDR3 sequence (DNA): TGTGCCAGCAGCCTCAGGGGTGGGTACGAGCAGTACTTC.

The V and J genes are TRBV19 and TRBJ2-2, with a weak D call TRBD2 (5 bases). Between the trimmed V and J ends, which lost 5 bases and 5 bases, there was a span of 9 bases. This CDR3 is built from 13 residues. Looked up from germline, CDR1 is LNHDA and CDR2 is SQIVND (reference sequence). The CDR3 reads CASSLPGTGELFF. In DNA form, the CDR3 reads TGTGCCAGTAGTCTCCCGGGGACCGGGGAGCTGTTTTTT.

This clone is a singleton in its sample. This chain links TRBV5-1 with TRBJ2-3; D is possibly TRBD2 (5 bases). This CDR3 has 13 amino acids. The V end was cut by 5 bases, the J end by 5 bases, with 12 bases between. Germline CDR1 is SGHRS and CDR2 is YFSETQ. CDR3 nucleotides: TGCGCCAGCAGAAACCGGGGTGAAGATACGCAGTATTTT. It encodes CASRNRGEDTQYF.

This chain connects TRBV6-5 to TRBJ1-2; D is possibly TRBD1 (6 bases). Trimming took off 6 bases at V and 8 bases at J, with 19 bases between the two ends. Germline-derived CDR1 and CDR2 are MNHEY and SVGAGI. This CDR3 region has 14 residues. The CDR3 region is CASRFEQGYQGYTF. The CDR3, as DNA: TGTGCCAGCAGATTTGAACAGGGCTACCAGGGCTACACCTTC.

This chain connects TRBV11-2 to TRBJ2-3, with D possibly being TRBD2 (6 bases). CDR1 and CDR2 from the germline V gene are SGHAT and FQNNGV. This CDR3 contains 15 residues. V was pared by 5 bases and J by 1 base, with 13 bases between. CDR3 in amino acids: CASSPTGDRTDTQYF. Written as DNA, the CDR3 is TGTGCCAGCAGCCCCACGGGGGACCGCACAGATACGCAGTATTTT.

V usage is TRBV4-3 and J usage is TRBJ2-5; D perhaps matches TRBD1 (5 bases). The tail of the sequence fits TRBJ2-7 better, so the J call may be wrong. The CDR3 is 16 amino acids. Per the germline V gene, CDR1 is LGHNA and CDR2 is YSLEER. CDR3 protein: CASSQEADRWLDEQYF. In nucleotides, the CDR3 is TGCGCCAGCAGCCAAGAAGCTGACAGATGGCTCGACGAGCAGTACTTC.

This clone occurred a few times. This chain links TRBV6-1 with TRBJ1-6, with D unclear. The germline V gene encodes CDR1 MNHNS and CDR2 SASEGT. This CDR3 contains 19 residues. The V end was cut by 4 bases, the J end by 0 bases, with 19 bases between. CDR3 region: CASSVTRATSSSYNSPLHF. The CDR3, as DNA: TGTGCCAGCAGTGTGACACGAGCTACATCGAGCTCCTATAATTCACCCCTCCACTTT.

The chain combines TRBV15 with TRBJ2-2, with 11 bases fitting TRBD2. V lost 6 bases and J lost 0; bases outside the gene matches: 12. Germline CDR1 is LNHNV and CDR2 is YYDKDF (reference sequence). There are 19 residues in the CDR3. CDR3: CATSTNLAGGHANTGELFF. CDR3 nucleotide sequence: TGTGCCACCAGTACCAACTTAGCGGGAGGGCACGCGAACACCGGGGAGCTGTTTTTT.

The chain uses TRBV4-3 and TRBJ2-2; 7 bases are shared with TRBD2. Germline V CDR1 and CDR2: LGHNA, YSLEER. Trimming took 1 base from V and 0 from J; bases not matched to a gene: 11. The CDR3 is 19 amino acids. CDR3 amino acids: CASSQVSTGGHANTGELFF. CDR3 sequence (DNA): TGCGCCAGCAGCCAAGTGTCCACGGGAGGACATGCGAACACCGGGGAGCTGTTTTTT.

The J gene is TRBJ2-2, the V gene TRBV4-3; TRBD2 aligns across 7 bases. V shed 1 base and J 0 bases; nucleotides not matched to a gene: 2. The germline gives CDR1 LGHNA, CDR2 YSLEER. This CDR3 is 16 amino acids long. In DNA form, the CDR3 reads TGCGCCAGCAGCCAAGTGGCGGGGGCGAACACCGGGGAGCTGTTTTTT. Its translation is CASSQVAGANTGELFF.

As DNA, the CDR3 is TGTGCCAGCAGTTCCCCCCGCGTGTCCTACGAGCAGTACTTC. It is translated as CASSSPRVSYEQYF. The gene calls are TRBV28 and TRBJ2-7; D gene uncertain. Per the germline V gene, CDR1 is MDHEN and CDR2 is SYDVKM. The germline V and J ends were trimmed by 4 bases and 1 base, with 11 bases remaining between them. The CDR3 runs to 14 residues.

V gene TRBV5-6 combines with J gene TRBJ1-6; 10 bases fit TRBD1. This CDR3 spans 17 amino acids. In germline, CDR1 is SGHDT, CDR2 YYEEEE. The V gene end was trimmed by 4 bases and the J gene end by 7 bases; junction bases not matched to a gene: 11. This CDR3 reads CASSLGRGTGANSPLHF. As DNA, the CDR3 is TGTGCCAGCAGCCTTGGTCGAGGGACAGGGGCAAATTCACCCCTCCACTTT.

The J gene is TRBJ1-5, the V gene TRBV28, with 8 bases aligning to TRBD1. The CDR3 contains 14 residues. The germline V gene has CDR1 MDHEN and CDR2 SYDVKM. With V trimmed by 6 bases and J by 6 bases, 7 bases remained unmatched. CDR3 protein: CASRSAGGRQPQHF. CDR3 coding DNA: TGTGCCAGCAGGTCCGCAGGGGGCCGTCAGCCCCAGCATTTT.

The chain combines TRBV29-1 with TRBJ1-2; TRBD1 agrees at 10 bases. J gave up 8 bases and V 3 bases, and 15 bases lay outside the gene matches. The germline V gene encodes CDR1 SQVTM and CDR2 ANQGSEA. The CDR3 length is 16 residues. The CDR3 region has the DNA TGCAGCGTTGACAGACCGGACAGGGGGAACCTATTCGGCTACACCTTC. This translates into CSVDRPDRGNLFGYTF.

The V and J genes are TRBV7-8 and TRBJ2-2; D call uncertain. V lost 1 base, J lost 0 bases, and 9 bases lay in between. Germline CDR1 is SGHVS and CDR2 is FQNEAQ. CDR3 length equals 16 residues. The CDR3 nucleotides are TGTGCCAGCAGCTTAGGTGATTCTACGAACACCGGGGAGCTGTTTTTT. This translates into CASSLGDSTNTGELFF.

The DNA for the CDR3 is TGTGCCAGTATGCCGGGACAGGGAAGTGGGCCCCAGCATTTT. Amino acid sequence: CASMPGQGSGPQHF. The rearrangement links TRBV19 to TRBJ1-5; 9 positions agree with TRBD1. This CDR3 is built from 14 residues. Germline V CDR1 and CDR2: LNHDA, SQIVND (reference sequence). Trimming removed 7 bases from V and 9 bases from J; junction bases left unmatched: 10.

This chain uses TRBV7-6 with TRBJ2-3, with 9 nucleotides matching TRBD1. This CDR3 contains 16 residues. CDR1 and CDR2 (germline): SGHVS, FNYEAQ. The trim removed 1 base at V and 3 bases at J, leaving 5 bases unmatched. The chain's CDR3 is CASSLGEGQGTDTQYF. The CDR3 nucleotides read TGTGCCAGCAGCTTAGGGGAGGGACAGGGAACAGATACGCAGTATTTT.

J is TRBJ2-7 and V is TRBV5-1, with TRBD1 matching over 10 bases. J was trimmed by 6 bases and V by 0 bases; bases with no gene match: 6. CDR1 is SGHRS, CDR2 YFSETQ, per germline. The CDR3 is 15 residues long. The CDR3 coding sequence is TGCGCCAGCAGCTTGGGCCGGGACAGGGGCTGCGAGCAGTACTTC. This codes for CASSLGRDRGCEQYF.

CDR3 sequence: CASSLFGTVSNQPQHF. As DNA, the CDR3 is TGTGCCAGCAGTTTATTTGGGACAGTAAGCAATCAGCCCCAGCATTTT. The chain uses TRBV27 and TRBJ1-5, with 7 bases matching TRBD1. V dropped 1 base and J dropped 1; count of bases not matched to a gene: 4. CDR3 length: 16 residues. Germline values: CDR1 MNHEY, CDR2 SMNVEV (reference sequence).